Each of the 27 T cell receptor beta chains below was sequenced from the same sample in a study of blood T cells in healthy people across ages (dated by TCRdb to the mid-2010s). To prepare the library, 5' RACE was applied. This sample was sequenced with an Illumina HiSeq 2500. The second PCR ran for roughly 6 to 11 cycles and used a J-beta primer mix along with a sample-barcoded 5' primer. TCRdb passed the public sequencing reads through fastp at Q25 and MiXCR, retaining productive beta sequences. Rows matching on CDR3 protein sequence are summarized as one entry with the most common DNA and genes. This sample gives more than 750,000 distinct CDR3 sequences in total; almost 30% of them show up just once. The ten largest clones add up to roughly 10% of the sample. These same data were also listed under a study on T cells of mothers and their children.

Source material: blood. These TCRs come from a woman in her 40s in good health.

This clonotype appeared many times. The V gene is TRBV5-1, the J gene TRBJ2-5; tentative D call: TRBD2 (5 bases). The germline gives CDR1 SGHRS, CDR2 YFSETQ. The CDR3 runs 13 residues. Trimming removed 2 bases from V and 2 bases from J, with 7 bases in between. DNA for the CDR3: TGCGCCAGCAGCTTTTCGGGGCAAGAGACCCAGTACTTC. It encodes CASSFSGQETQYF.

In this sample, this clonotype turned up many times. This chain links TRBV27 with TRBJ2-3, with TRBD2 matching 8 bases. CDR1 is MNHEY and CDR2 is SMNVEV in the germline V gene (reference sequence). After removal of 7 bases from V and 2 bases from J, the junction contained 8 bases not matched to a gene. CDR3 length: 15 amino acids. CDR3 DNA: TGTGCCAGCACCGGAATAGCGGGGTACACAGATACGCAGTATTTT. This translates into CASTGIAGYTDTQYF.

Only a few counts were recorded for this clonotype. The chain links TRBV28 to TRBJ2-1; 12 positions agree with TRBD2. The V gene end was trimmed by 4 bases and the J gene end by 6 bases; junction bases not matched to a gene: 10. Looked up from germline, CDR1 is MDHEN and CDR2 is SYDVKM. The CDR3 length is 17 residues. CDR3 loop: CASSYPFLAGGLNEQFF. CDR3 in DNA: TGTGCCAGCAGTTACCCTTTCCTAGCGGGGGGGCTCAATGAGCAGTTCTTC.

CDR3 in DNA: TGTGCCAGCAGTGAAGATAGGGAGACCCAGTACTTC. Translating gives CASSEDRETQYF. This chain joins TRBV25-1 and TRBJ2-5; no definite D call. The V end was cut by 2 bases, the J end by 5 bases, with 6 bases between. The CDR3 totals 12 residues. Germline V CDR1 and CDR2: MGHDK, SYGVNS.

This clonotype appeared a few times. The CDR3: CASSIAAQGALGYTF. CDR3 sequence (DNA): TGTGCCAGTAGTATAGCGGCACAGGGGGCGCTTGGCTACACCTTC. The chain combines TRBV19 with TRBJ1-2; 9 bases are shared with TRBD1. Germline trimming cut 1 base from V and 7 bases from J; bases unmatched to any gene: 7. The CDR3 covers 15 residues. Germline assignment: CDR1 LNHDA and CDR2 SQIVND (reference sequence).

The rearrangement uses TRBV14 and TRBJ1-4; 9 bases are shared with TRBD1. Trimming at V came to 3 bases and at J to 7 bases, leaving 9 bases not matched to a gene. Per the germline V gene, CDR1 is SGHDN and CDR2 is FVKESK. The CDR3 spans 16 residues. CDR3 residues: CASSQGLTGGVEKLFF. CDR3 nucleotide sequence: TGTGCCAGCAGCCAGGGTTTGACAGGGGGTGTTGAAAAACTGTTTTTT.

Details on this clonotype: A much larger clone is a single base away; this may be a read error. The chain combines TRBV12-3 or TRBV12-4 with TRBJ2-5, with D possibly TRBD2 on 5 matching bases. The J call may be mistaken, given a closer DNA end match to TRBJ2-1. The CDR3 has 12 residues. The CDR3 protein is CASSWDGETQFF. The CDR3 nucleotides are TGTGCCAGCAGTTGGGATGGGGAGACCCAGTTCTTC.

This clonotype was found a few times. The CDR3 is CASSRDRAANEKLFF. DNA for the CDR3: TGTGCCAGCAGCCGGGACAGGGCAGCTAATGAAAAACTGTTTTTT. The rearrangement uses TRBV7-9 and TRBJ1-4; 9 nucleotides match TRBD1. V lost 5 bases, J lost 3 bases, and 4 bases stayed unmatched. Germline V gives CDR1 SEHNR, CDR2 FQNEAQ (reference sequence). The CDR3 has 15 residues.

The chain employs TRBV6-2 or TRBV6-3 and TRBJ2-5; D is uncertain. The better agreement between TRBJ2-7 and the DNA end casts doubt on the J call. The germline CDR1 and CDR2 sequences are MNHEY and SVGEGT. This CDR3 region has 16 residues. CDR3 amino acids: CASSYSPNTFRYEQYF. The CDR3 region has the DNA TGTGCCAGCAGTTACTCTCCTAACACCTTCCGCTACGAGCAGTACTTC.

The rearrangement uses TRBV11-2 and TRBJ2-2; D is ambiguous. Germline CDR1 reads SGHAT; CDR2 reads FQNNGV. The CDR3 has 15 amino acids. V gave up 1 base and J gave up 3 bases, with 9 bases separating them. The CDR3 sequence is CASSLGPRDTGELFF. For the CDR3, the DNA is TGTGCCAGCAGCTTAGGGCCCCGTGACACCGGGGAGCTGTTTTTT.

In this sample, this clonotype turned up many times. The chain has TRBV7-2 and TRBJ1-2; tentative D call: TRBD1 (5 bases). Germline V lookup: CDR1 SGHTA, CDR2 FQGNSA. Trimming shortened V by 4 bases and J by 6 bases, and 15 bases separated the two germline ends. The CDR3 is 14 amino acids. The CDR3 reads CASSSGLGEDGYTF. CDR3 coding DNA: TGTGCCAGCAGCTCCGGGCTGGGGGAGGATGGCTACACCTTC.

This clonotype turned up a few times. This rearrangement joins TRBV28 to TRBJ2-7; perhaps TRBD1 as D (5 bases). The germline V gene has CDR1 MDHEN and CDR2 SYDVKM. The CDR3 covers 15 residues. With 6 bases removed from V and 0 bases from J, the gap between germline ends came to 15 bases. The CDR3 bases are TGTGCCAGCAGCCCGCACAGGAGTAGCTCCTACGAGCAGTACTTC. Protein sequence: CASSPHRSSSYEQYF.

The chain is built from TRBV24-1 and TRBJ1-2; D gene uncertain. The CDR3 is 13 amino acids. V lost 2 bases and J 6 bases, leaving 9 bases between the germline ends. CDR1 KGHDR and CDR2 SFDVKD come from the germline V gene. CDR3 in DNA: TGTGCCACCAGTGATTACCGGTCGGATGGCTACACCTTC. Its protein is CATSDYRSDGYTF.

The rearrangement uses TRBV7-8 and TRBJ1-6; 9 bases are shared with TRBD1. The CDR3 covers 15 residues. The germline CDR1 and CDR2 sequences are SGHVS and FQNEAQ. V gave up 1 base and J gave up 7 bases; unmatched junction bases: 2. CDR3 amino acids: CASSLGQGGNSPLHF. CDR3 bases: TGTGCCAGCAGCTTAGGACAGGGGGGCAATTCACCCCTCCACTTT.

This clonotype was seen repeatedly, ten times or more. The rearrangement links TRBV28 to TRBJ1-2; D possibly corresponds to TRBD1 (5 bases). The CDR3 runs to 13 residues. Trimming stripped 1 base from V and 8 bases from J, with 11 bases between. Germline V gene data show CDR1 as MDHEN and CDR2 as SYDVKM. This CDR3 is CASSLLGAQGYTF. Here the CDR3 DNA reads TGTGCCAGCAGTTTATTAGGGGCGCAAGGCTACACCTTC.

The V gene is TRBV28, the J gene TRBJ2-1; D is undetermined. There are 15 residues in the CDR3. The V and J ends lost 6 bases and 8 bases respectively, with 20 bases between them. In germline, CDR1 is MDHEN, CDR2 SYDVKM. CDR3 protein: CASRVTDRATDEQFF. CDR3 DNA: TGTGCCAGCAGGGTGACGGACCGGGCCACCGATGAGCAGTTCTTC.

The chain joins TRBV2 to TRBJ2-3; D is perhaps TRBD2 (6 bases). The germline V and J ends were trimmed by 6 bases and 1 base, with 11 bases remaining between them. In germline, CDR1 is SNHLY, CDR2 FYNNEI. The CDR3 runs 14 residues. The CDR3 is CASRNPSGTDTQYF. Here the CDR3 DNA reads TGTGCCAGCAGGAACCCTAGCGGCACAGATACGCAGTATTTT. Supplemented by reference TRBV2 and TRBJ2-3, the full variable domain reads EPEVTQTPSHQVTQMGQEVILRCVPISNHLYFYWYRQILGQKVEFLVSFYNNEISEKSEIFDDQFSVERPDGSNFTLKIRSTKLEDSAMYFCASRNPSGTDTQYFGPGTRLTVL.

This clonotype was counted many times. This chain links TRBV7-2 with TRBJ1-2; D gene ambiguous. The CDR3 has 13 residues. CDR1 and CDR2 (germline): SGHTA, FQGNSA. V shed 2 bases and J shed 2 bases, with 6 bases lying between them. Here the CDR3 reads CASSLQLNYGYTF. In DNA, the CDR3 is TGTGCCAGCAGCTTACAGCTAAACTATGGCTACACCTTC.

The V gene is TRBV3-1, the J gene TRBJ2-7; D not resolved. CDR3 length: 15 amino acids. Trimming removed 6 bases at V and 0 bases at J, with 15 bases between. Germline loops: CDR1 LGHDT, CDR2 YNNKEL (reference sequence). The CDR3 DNA reads TGTGCCAGCAGGGGAAGCGCTCCGATCTCCTACGAGCAGTACGTC. Translated: CASRGSAPISYEQYV.

Details on this clonotype: Possible read error: a much larger clone is one base away. In DNA form, the CDR3 reads TGTGCCAGCGGGGCGGCTAACGGGAATTACGAGCAGTACTTC. Translation gives CASGAANGNYEQYF. The genes are TRBV7-2 and TRBJ2-5; D might be TRBD1 or TRBD2, each matching 5 bases. The DNA end favors TRBJ2-7, so the J call may be wrong. This CDR3 comprises 14 residues. Germline V gene data show CDR1 as SGHTA and CDR2 as FQGNSA.

This clonotype was counted between two and nine times. One end of the junction is discordant with germline, which a read error may explain. This chain connects TRBV19 to TRBJ2-7; maybe TRBD2 (7 bases). This CDR3 is built from 16 residues. Germline-derived CDR1 and CDR2 are LNHDA and SQIVND (reference sequence). This CDR3 is CAGSSRMGGPLYEQYF. The CDR3 DNA follows: TGTGCCGGTAGTTCCCGGATGGGGGGGCCTCTCTACGAGCAGTACTTC. Together with reference TRBV19 and TRBJ2-7, the CDR3 gives the full variable domain: DGGITQSPKYLFRKEGQNVTLSCEQNLNHDAMYWYRQDPGQGLRLIYYSQIVNDFQKGDIAEGYSVSREKKESFPLTVTSAQKNPTAFYLCAGSSRMGGPLYEQYFGPGTRLTVT.

This chain connects TRBV7-2 to TRBJ2-3; 7 nucleotides agree with TRBD1. V shed 2 bases, J shed 2 bases, and the junction held 10 bases outside the gene matches. There are 17 residues in the CDR3. From germline, CDR1 is SGHTA and CDR2 FQGNSA. Here the CDR3 DNA reads TGTGCCAGCAGCTTATCCCCACAGGGGTACTCCACAGATACGCAGTATTTT. Residues: CASSLSPQGYSTDTQYF.

The V and J genes are TRBV5-1 and TRBJ2-6; D not certain. V lost 0 bases to trimming and J lost 3 bases, with 7 bases between them. Germline V CDR1 and CDR2: SGHRS, YFSETQ. This CDR3 has 15 residues. In DNA form, the CDR3 reads TGCGCCAGCAGCTTGGCTCGTGTTGGGGCCAACGTCCTGACTTTC. This sequence encodes CASSLARVGANVLTF.

In this sample, this clonotype turned up a few times. The chain employs TRBV6-1 and TRBJ2-7; 8 positions match TRBD1. The CDR3 sequence is 16 residues long. J gave up 0 bases and V 6 bases, and 10 bases lay outside the gene matches. Per germline, CDR1 MNHNS and CDR2 SASEGT. CDR3 amino acids: CASRDAGTGNSYEQYF. CDR3 bases: TGTGCCAGCAGGGACGCCGGGACAGGAAACTCCTACGAGCAGTACTTC.

The CDR3 loop reads CSAYGTTDTQYF. CDR3 DNA sequence: TGCAGTGCTTACGGGACCACAGATACGCAGTATTTT. J is TRBJ2-3 and V is TRBV20-1; perhaps D is TRBD1 or TRBD2 (5 bases each). V lost 5 bases, J lost 2 bases, and 8 bases lay in between. The CDR3 covers 12 residues. Germline CDR1 and CDR2: DFQATT and SNEGSKA (reference sequence).

Concerning this clonotype: Germline is not matched at one junction end, which may reflect a read error. The chain carries TRBV5-5 and TRBJ1-2; D is uncertain. Germline V lookup: CDR1 SGHKS, CDR2 YYEKEE (reference sequence). The CDR3 loop spans 13 amino acids. The DNA for the CDR3 is TGTGCCAGCGGCTTACCAAATGAGGGAGGCTACACCTTC. As protein: CASGLPNEGGYTF.

In this sample, this clonotype turned up many times. The chain couples TRBV7-2 to TRBJ2-1; TRBD2 agrees at 11 bases. Trimming at V came to 5 bases and at J to 4 bases, leaving 7 bases not matched to a gene. Looked up from germline, CDR1 is SGHTA and CDR2 is FQGNSA. The CDR3 has 16 amino acids. The CDR3 sequence: CASSARLAGPYNEQFF. The CDR3 nucleotides read TGTGCCAGCAGCGCCAGACTAGCGGGGCCATACAATGAGCAGTTCTTC. Full variable domain (rest looked up from reference TRBV7-2 and TRBJ2-1): GAGVSQSPSNKVTEKGKDVELRCDPISGHTALYWYRQSLGQGLEFLIYFQGNSAPDKSGLPSDRFSAERTGGSVSTLTIQRTQQEDSAVYLCASSARLAGPYNEQFFGPGTRLTVL.